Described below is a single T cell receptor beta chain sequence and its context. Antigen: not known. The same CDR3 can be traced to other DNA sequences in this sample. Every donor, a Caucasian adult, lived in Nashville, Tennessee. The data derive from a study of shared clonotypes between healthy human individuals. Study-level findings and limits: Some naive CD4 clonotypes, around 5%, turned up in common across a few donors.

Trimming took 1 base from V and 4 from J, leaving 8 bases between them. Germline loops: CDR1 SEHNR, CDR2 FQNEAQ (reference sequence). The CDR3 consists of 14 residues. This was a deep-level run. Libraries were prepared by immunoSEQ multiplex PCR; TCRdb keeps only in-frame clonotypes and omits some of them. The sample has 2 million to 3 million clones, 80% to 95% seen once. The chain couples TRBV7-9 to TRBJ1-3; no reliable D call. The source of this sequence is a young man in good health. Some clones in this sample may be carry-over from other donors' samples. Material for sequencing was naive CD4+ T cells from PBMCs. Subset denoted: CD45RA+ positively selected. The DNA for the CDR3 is TGTGCCAGCAGCTTAGGGGTAACGGGAAACACCATATATTTT. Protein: CASSLGVTGNTIYF. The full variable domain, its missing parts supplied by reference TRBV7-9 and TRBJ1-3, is DTGVSQNPRHKITKRGQNVTFRCDPISEHNRLYWYRQTLGQGPEFLTYFQNEAQLEKSRLLSDRFSAERPKGSFSTLEIQRTEQGDSAMYLCASSLGVTGNTIYFGEGSWLTVV.